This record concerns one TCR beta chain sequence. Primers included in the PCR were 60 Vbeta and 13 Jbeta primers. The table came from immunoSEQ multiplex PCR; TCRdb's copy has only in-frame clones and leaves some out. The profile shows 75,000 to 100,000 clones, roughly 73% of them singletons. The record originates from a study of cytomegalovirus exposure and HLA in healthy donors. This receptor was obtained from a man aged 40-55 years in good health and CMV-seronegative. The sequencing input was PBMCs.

CDR3 nucleotides: TGTGCCAGCAGTGAAGGGGGGGCAGGGGGCTACGAGCAGTACTTC. Amino acid sequence: CASSEGGAGGYEQYF. The chain joins TRBV2 to TRBJ2-7; a possible D gene is TRBD1 (7 bases). V lost 1 base, J lost 3 bases, and 13 bases lay in between. The germline V gene encodes CDR1 SNHLY and CDR2 FYNNEI. This CDR3 comprises 15 residues.